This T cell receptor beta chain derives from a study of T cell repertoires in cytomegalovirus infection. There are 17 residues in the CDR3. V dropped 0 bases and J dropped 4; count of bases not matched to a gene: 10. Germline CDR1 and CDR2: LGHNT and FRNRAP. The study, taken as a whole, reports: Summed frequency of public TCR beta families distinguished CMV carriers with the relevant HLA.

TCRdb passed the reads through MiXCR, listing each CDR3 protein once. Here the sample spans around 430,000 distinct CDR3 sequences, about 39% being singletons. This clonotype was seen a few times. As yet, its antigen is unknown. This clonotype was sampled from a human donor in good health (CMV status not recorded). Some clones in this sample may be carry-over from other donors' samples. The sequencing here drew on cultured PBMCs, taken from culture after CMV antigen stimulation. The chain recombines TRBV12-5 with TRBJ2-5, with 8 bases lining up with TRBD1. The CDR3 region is CASGLVDSTGGRETQYF. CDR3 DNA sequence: TGTGCTAGTGGTTTGGTAGATTCCACAGGGGGAAGAGAGACCCAGTACTTC.